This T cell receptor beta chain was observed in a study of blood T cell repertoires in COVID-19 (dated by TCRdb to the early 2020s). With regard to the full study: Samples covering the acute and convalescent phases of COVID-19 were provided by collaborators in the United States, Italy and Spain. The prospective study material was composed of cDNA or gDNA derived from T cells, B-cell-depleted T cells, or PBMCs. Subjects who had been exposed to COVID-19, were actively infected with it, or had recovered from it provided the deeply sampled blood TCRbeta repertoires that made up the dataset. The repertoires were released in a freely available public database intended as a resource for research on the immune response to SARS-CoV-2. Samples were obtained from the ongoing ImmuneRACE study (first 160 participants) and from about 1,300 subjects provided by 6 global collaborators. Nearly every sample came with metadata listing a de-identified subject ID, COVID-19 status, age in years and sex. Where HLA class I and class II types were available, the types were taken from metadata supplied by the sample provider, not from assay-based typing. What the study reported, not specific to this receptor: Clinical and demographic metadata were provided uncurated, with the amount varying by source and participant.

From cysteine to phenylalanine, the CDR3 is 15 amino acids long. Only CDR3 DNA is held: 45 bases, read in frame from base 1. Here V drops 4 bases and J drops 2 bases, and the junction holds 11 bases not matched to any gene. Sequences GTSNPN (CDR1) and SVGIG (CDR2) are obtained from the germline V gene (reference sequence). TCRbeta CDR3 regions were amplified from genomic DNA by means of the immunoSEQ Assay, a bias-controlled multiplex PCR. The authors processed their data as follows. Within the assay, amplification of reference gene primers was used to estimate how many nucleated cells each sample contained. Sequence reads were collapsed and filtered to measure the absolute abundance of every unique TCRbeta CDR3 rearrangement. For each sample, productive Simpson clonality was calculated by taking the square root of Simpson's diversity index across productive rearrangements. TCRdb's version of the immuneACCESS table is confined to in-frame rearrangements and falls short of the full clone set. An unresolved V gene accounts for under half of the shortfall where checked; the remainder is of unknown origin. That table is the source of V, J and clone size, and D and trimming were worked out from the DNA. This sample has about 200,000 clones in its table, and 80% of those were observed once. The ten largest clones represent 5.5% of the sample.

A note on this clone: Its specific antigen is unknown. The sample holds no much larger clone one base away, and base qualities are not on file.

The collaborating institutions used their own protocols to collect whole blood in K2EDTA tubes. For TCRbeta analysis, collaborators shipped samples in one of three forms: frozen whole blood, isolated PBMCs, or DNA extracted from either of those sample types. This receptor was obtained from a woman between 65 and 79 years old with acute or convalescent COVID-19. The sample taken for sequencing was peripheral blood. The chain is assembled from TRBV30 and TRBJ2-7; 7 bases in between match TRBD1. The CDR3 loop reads CAWTDTHRGAYEQYF. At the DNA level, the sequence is TGTGCCTGGACGGACACCCACAGGGGAGCCTACGAGCAGTACTTC.